Listed below are T cell receptor beta chains from one sample, sequenced in a study of T cell clusters in autoimmune cytopenias. TCRdb reprocessed the multiplex PCR reads; each CDR3 protein has one entry and no DNA is given. This table holds around 8,200 distinct CDR3 sequences. Sample: peripheral blood. These receptors were taken from a human donor with an autoimmune cytopenia or autoimmune hepatitis (not recorded which). Both conserved end residues are part of each CDR3. Clone sizes are given selectively: once, few, many, or a class where the clone is expanded.

TRBJ2-4 TRBV5-4 - CASISFYRVSGDIQYF
TRBJ2-5 TRBV29-1 - CSAPGLAGQRQETQYF
TRBJ2-5 TRBV6-5 - CASNRGAGETQYF
TRBJ2-1 TRBV7-9 - CASSTGTTYNEQFF
TRBJ2-3 TRBV29-1 - CSVDSSGGTDTQYF
TRBJ2-3 TRBV20-1 - CSARAGRGVLAGVNQRGDTQYF
TRBJ1-1 TRBV6-1 - CASSDLSFGEAFF
TRBJ1-3 TRBV15 medium-sized CATSRRDISSGNTIYF
TRBJ2-5 TRBV7-9 - CASSKGRSGALETQYF
TRBJ2-7 TRBV29-1 medium-sized CSVGRDRGIYEQYF
TRBJ1-2 TRBV6-5 - CASSTRQVRRSYTF
TRBJ2-2 TRBV18 medium-sized CASSPQQGTGELFF
TRBJ2-5 TRBV29-1 medium-sized CSVDEYQETQYF
TRBJ2-5 TRBV27 - CASVPSFSAGVEETQYF
TRBJ1-6 TRBV6-5 - CASSYMGQRNNSPLHF
TRBJ1-2 TRBV6-5 - CASSYTRSYGYTF
TRBJ2-5 TRBV19 - CASSSGRSSQETQYF
TRBJ1-1 TRBV5-6 - CASSLGTALAFF
TRBJ1-6 TRBV20-1 - CSGRQGLRNNSPLHF
TRBJ1-5 TRBV20-1 - CSASIQGINQPQHF
TRBJ1-2 TRBV12-3/TRBV12-4 - CASTPGGHGYTF
TRBJ1-2 TRBV29-1 medium-sized CSVEAGGAYGYTF
TRBJ1-4 TRBV6-5 medium-sized CASKITGEVEKLFF
TRBJ1-5 TRBV19 - CASSMGTELSNQPQHF
TRBJ2-6 TRBV5-1 - CASSSGRDRGTSGANVLTF
TRBJ1-5 TRBV18 - CASSPDRVGQPQHF
TRBJ2-7 TRBV6-5 medium-sized CASSYEAGQSYEQYF
TRBJ1-1 TRBV6-1 - CASSENTEDPEAFF
TRBJ2-1 TRBV27 - CASSQGQSAYNEQFF